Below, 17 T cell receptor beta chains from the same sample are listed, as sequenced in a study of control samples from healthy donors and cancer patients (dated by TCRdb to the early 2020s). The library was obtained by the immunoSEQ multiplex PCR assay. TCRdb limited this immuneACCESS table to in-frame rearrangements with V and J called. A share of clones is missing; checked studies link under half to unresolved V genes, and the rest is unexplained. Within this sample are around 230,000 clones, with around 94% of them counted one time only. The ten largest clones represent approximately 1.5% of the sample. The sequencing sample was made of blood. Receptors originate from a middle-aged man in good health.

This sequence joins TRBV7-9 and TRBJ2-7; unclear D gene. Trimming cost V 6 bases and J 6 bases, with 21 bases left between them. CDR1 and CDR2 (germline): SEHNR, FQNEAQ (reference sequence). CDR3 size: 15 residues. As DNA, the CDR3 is TGTGCCAGCAGTTTCAAACCGGGCCCTAGAGGCGAGCAGTACTTC. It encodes CASSFKPGPRGEQYF. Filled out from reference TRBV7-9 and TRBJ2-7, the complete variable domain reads DTGVSQNPRHKITKRGQNVTFRCDPISEHNRLYWYRQTLGQGPEFLTYFQNEAQLEKSRLLSDRFSAERPKGSFSTLEIQRTEQGDSAMYLCASSFKPGPRGEQYFGPGTRLTVT.

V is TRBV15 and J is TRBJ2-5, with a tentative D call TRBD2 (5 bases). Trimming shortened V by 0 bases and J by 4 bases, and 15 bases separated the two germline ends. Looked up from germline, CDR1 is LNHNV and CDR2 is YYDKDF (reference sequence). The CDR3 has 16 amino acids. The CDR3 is CATSRELMRVRETQYF. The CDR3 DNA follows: TGTGCCACCAGCAGAGAGCTTATGAGGGTCCGAGAGACCCAGTACTTC.

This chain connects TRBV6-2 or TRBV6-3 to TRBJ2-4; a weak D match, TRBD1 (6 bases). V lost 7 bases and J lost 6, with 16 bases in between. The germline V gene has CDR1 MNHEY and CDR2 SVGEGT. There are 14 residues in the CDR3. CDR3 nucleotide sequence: TGTGCCAGCACCTACTCCAGGGGCACAAACATTCAGTACTTC. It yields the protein CASTYSRGTNIQYF.

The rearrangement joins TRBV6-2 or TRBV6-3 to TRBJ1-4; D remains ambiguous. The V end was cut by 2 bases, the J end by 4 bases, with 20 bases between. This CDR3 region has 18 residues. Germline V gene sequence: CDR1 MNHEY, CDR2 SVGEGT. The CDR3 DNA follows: TGTGCCAGCAGTTACCAACCTCTCCGGGGAAGAGGTAATGAAAAACTGTTTTTT. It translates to CASSYQPLRGRGNEKLFF.

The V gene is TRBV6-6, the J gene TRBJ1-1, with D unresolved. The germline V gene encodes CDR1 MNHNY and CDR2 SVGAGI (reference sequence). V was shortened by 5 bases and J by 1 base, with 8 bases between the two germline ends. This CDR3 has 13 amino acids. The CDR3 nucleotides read TGTGCCAGCAGTCAGACATCGAACACTGAAGCTTTCTTT. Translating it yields CASSQTSNTEAFF.

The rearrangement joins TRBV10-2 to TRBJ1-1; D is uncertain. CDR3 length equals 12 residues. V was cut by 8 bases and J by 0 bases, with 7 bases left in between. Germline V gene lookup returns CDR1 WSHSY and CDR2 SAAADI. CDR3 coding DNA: TGCGCCAGCGCGACGGTGAACACTGAAGCTTTCTTT. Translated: CASATVNTEAFF.

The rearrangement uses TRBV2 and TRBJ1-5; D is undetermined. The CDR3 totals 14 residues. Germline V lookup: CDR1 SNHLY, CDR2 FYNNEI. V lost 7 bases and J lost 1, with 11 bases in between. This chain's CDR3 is CASNQMLSNQPQHF. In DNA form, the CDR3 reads TGTGCCAGCAATCAGATGTTAAGCAATCAGCCCCAGCATTTT.

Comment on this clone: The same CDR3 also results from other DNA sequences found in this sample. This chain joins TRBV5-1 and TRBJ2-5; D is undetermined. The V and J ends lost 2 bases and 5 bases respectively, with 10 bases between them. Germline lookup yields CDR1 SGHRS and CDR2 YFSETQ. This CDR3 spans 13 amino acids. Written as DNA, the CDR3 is TGCGCCAGCAGCTTAACCCCCGGCGAGACCCAGTACTTC. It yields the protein CASSLTPGETQYF. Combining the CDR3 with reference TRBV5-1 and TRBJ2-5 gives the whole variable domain KAGVTQTPRYLIKTRGQQVTLSCSPISGHRSVSWYQQTPGQGLQFLFEYFSETQRNKGNFPGRFSGRQFSNSRSEMNVSTLELGDSALYLCASSLTPGETQYFGPGTRLLVL.

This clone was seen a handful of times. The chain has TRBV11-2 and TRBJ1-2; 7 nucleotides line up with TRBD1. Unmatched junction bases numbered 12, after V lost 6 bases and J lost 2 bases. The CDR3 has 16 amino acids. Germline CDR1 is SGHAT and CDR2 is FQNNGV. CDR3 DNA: TGTGCCAGCAGATGGGGGTGGACAGGCAACAACTATGGCTACACCTTC. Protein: CASRWGWTGNNYGYTF.

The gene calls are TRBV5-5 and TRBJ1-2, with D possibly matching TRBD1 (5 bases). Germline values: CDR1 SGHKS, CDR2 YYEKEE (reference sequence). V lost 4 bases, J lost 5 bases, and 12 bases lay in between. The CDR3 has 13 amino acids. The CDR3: CASSRGLVYGYTF. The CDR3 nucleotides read TGTGCCAGCAGCCGGGGACTTGTATATGGCTACACCTTC.

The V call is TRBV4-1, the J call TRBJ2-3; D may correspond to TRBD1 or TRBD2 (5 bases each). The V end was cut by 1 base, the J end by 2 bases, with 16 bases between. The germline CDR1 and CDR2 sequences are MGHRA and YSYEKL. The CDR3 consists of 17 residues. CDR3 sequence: CASSQAPGWGTTDTQYF. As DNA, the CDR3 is TGCGCCAGCAGCCAAGCCCCGGGTTGGGGGACCACAGATACGCAGTATTTT.

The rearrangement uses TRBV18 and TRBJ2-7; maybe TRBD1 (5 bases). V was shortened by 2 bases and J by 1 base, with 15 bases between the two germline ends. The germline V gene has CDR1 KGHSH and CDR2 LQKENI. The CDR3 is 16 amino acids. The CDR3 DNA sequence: TGTGCCAGCTCACCATTCACAGGCGTGGGATCCTACGAGCAGTACTTC. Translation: CASSPFTGVGSYEQYF.

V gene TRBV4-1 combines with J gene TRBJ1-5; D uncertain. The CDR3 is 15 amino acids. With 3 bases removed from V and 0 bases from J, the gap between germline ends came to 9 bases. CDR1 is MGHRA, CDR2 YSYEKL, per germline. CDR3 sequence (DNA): TGCGCCAGCAGCCAGTGGCTTTATAGCAATCAGCCCCAGCATTTT. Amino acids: CASSQWLYSNQPQHF.

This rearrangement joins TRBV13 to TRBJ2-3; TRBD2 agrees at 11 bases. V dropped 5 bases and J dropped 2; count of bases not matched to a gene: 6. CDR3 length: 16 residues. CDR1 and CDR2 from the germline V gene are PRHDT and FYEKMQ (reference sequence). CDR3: CASSRRLAGSTDTQYF. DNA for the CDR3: TGTGCCAGCAGCCGGAGACTAGCGGGGTCCACAGATACGCAGTATTTT.

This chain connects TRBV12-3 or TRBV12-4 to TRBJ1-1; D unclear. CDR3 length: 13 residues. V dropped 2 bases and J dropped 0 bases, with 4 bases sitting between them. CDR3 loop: CASSLPVNTEAFF. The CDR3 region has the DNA TGTGCCAGCAGTTTACCAGTGAACACTGAAGCTTTCTTT.

The CDR3 is CASSFQLPSGANVLTF. CDR3 DNA: TGTGCCAGCAGTTTCCAGCTACCCTCTGGGGCCAACGTCCTGACTTTC. The chain uses TRBV6-5 and TRBJ2-6; D gene unclear. CDR1 and CDR2 from the germline V gene are MNHEY and SVGAGI. The CDR3 is 16 residues long. The V gene lost 4 bases and the J gene lost 0 bases, with 10 bases spanning the gap.

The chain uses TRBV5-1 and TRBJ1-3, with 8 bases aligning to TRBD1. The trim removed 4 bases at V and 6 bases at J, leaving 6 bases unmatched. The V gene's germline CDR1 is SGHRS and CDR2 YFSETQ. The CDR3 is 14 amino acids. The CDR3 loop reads CASSETGEINTIYF. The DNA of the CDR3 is TGCGCCAGCAGCGAGACAGGGGAGATAAACACCATATATTTT.